These 29 T cell receptor beta chains were sequenced from one sample in a study of blood T cell repertoires in COVID-19. Sequencing used immunoSEQ multiplex PCR; TCRdb keeps in-frame clones, though not all of them. The sample records about 240,000 clones, almost 85% being singletons. Sequenced: peripheral blood. These receptors were obtained from a man aged 45-65 years with acute or convalescent COVID-19.

This sequence joins TRBV27 and TRBJ2-7; 11 bases line up with TRBD2. After removal of 6 bases from V and 3 bases from J, the junction contained 1 base not matched to a gene. The germline V gene encodes CDR1 MNHEY and CDR2 SMNVEV (reference sequence). The CDR3 runs to 13 residues. The CDR3 loop is CASRGTSGYEQYF. The CDR3 nucleotides are TGTGCCAGCAGGGGGACTAGCGGCTACGAGCAGTACTTC.

The chain links TRBV19 to TRBJ2-7; possible D gene TRBD2, 6 bases. Germline V gene sequence: CDR1 LNHDA, CDR2 SQIVND (reference sequence). The CDR3 covers 11 residues. V dropped 5 bases and J dropped 9 bases, with 11 bases sitting between them. CDR3 nucleotide sequence: TGTGCCAGTAGTCACGGAGGGCGGCAGTACTTC. Its translation: CASSHGGRQYF. The whole variable domain, filled in from reference TRBV19 and TRBJ2-7, reads DGGITQSPKYLFRKEGQNVTLSCEQNLNHDAMYWYRQDPGQGLRLIYYSQIVNDFQKGDIAEGYSVSREKKESFPLTVTSAQKNPTAFYLCASSHGGRQYFGPGTRLTVT.

This clone turned up a few times. This chain uses TRBV27 with TRBJ1-5; no firm D call. Germline assignment: CDR1 MNHEY and CDR2 SMNVEV (reference sequence). There are 14 residues in the CDR3. Trimming stripped 4 bases from V and 6 bases from J, with 13 bases between. The CDR3 loop is CASSSRVGGQPQHF. CDR3 bases: TGTGCCAGCAGTTCGAGGGTAGGAGGTCAGCCCCAGCATTTT.

J is TRBJ1-2 and V is TRBV12-5; unclear D gene. From germline, CDR1 is LGHNT and CDR2 FRNRAP. Trimming cost V 2 bases and J 5 bases, with 24 bases left between them. The CDR3 contains 18 residues. The CDR3 nucleotides are TGTGCTAGTGGTTTGCCAACGTCGACCAGCGGTAAACGGTATGGCTACACCTTC. Translation: CASGLPTSTSGKRYGYTF.

The rearrangement joins TRBV30 to TRBJ1-4, with D uncertain. Trimming took off 1 base at V and 6 bases at J, with 12 bases between the two ends. The CDR3 consists of 14 residues. The germline gives CDR1 GTSNPN, CDR2 SVGIG (reference sequence). CDR3 DNA sequence: TGTGCCTGGAGTGAGGGAGGTAACGATGAAAAACTGTTTTTT. It codes for CAWSEGGNDEKLFF.

The chain couples TRBV9 to TRBJ2-6; D uncertain. This CDR3 contains 15 residues. V was cut by 8 bases and J by 4 bases, with 16 bases left in between. CDR1 and CDR2 from the germline V gene are SGDLS and YYNGEE. The CDR3 loop reads CARPSFTWGANVLTF. The DNA for the CDR3 is TGTGCCAGACCGTCTTTCACTTGGGGGGCCAACGTCCTGACTTTC.

The chain employs TRBV6-5 and TRBJ2-7; 9 bases map to TRBD2. CDR3 length equals 15 residues. Germline-derived CDR1 and CDR2 are MNHEY and SVGAGI. The V gene end was trimmed by 0 bases and the J gene end by 4 bases; junction bases not matched to a gene: 4. For the CDR3, the DNA is TGTGCCAGCAGTTACTCGCCTAGCGGGGCTTACGAGCAGTACTTC. Residues: CASSYSPSGAYEQYF.

The chain carries TRBV10-2 and TRBJ2-7; 8 nucleotides line up with TRBD1. Germline CDR1 and CDR2: WSHSY and SAAADI. This CDR3 region has 15 residues. Unmatched junction bases numbered 11, after V lost 7 bases and J lost 3 bases. CDR3: CASTGQGPHYYEQYF. The CDR3 nucleotides read TGCGCCAGCACCGGACAGGGCCCCCACTACTACGAGCAGTACTTC.

The chain has TRBV7-9 and TRBJ1-4, with TRBD1 matching over 10 bases. The CDR3 is 18 amino acids. The V gene end was trimmed by 5 bases and the J gene end by 0 bases; junction bases not matched to a gene: 9. The germline gives CDR1 SEHNR, CDR2 FQNEAQ (reference sequence). CDR3 sequence reads: CASSPGTGVPATNEKLFF. The CDR3 DNA sequence: TGTGCCAGCAGCCCCGGGACAGGGGTACCAGCAACTAATGAAAAACTGTTTTTT.

V gene TRBV4-1 combines with J gene TRBJ1-3; D uncertain. V gave up 1 base and J gave up 8 bases, with 18 bases separating them. The CDR3 is made up of 16 amino acids. Germline assignment: CDR1 MGHRA and CDR2 YSYEKL. In nucleotides, the CDR3 is TGCGCCAGCAGCCAAGGGGTACTCCGGGATCTACACACCATATATTTT. This codes for CASSQGVLRDLHTIYF.

The chain employs TRBV12-1 and TRBJ2-1; the listed D gene, TRBD2, was not tested against the DNA. TRBV12-1 constitutes a pseudogene. This CDR3 has 15 amino acids. CDR3: CASSFRLAGFHEQFF. The CDR3 coding sequence is TGTGCCAGCAGCTTTAGACTAGCGGGGTTCCATGAGCAGTTCTTC.

The gene calls are TRBV5-8 and TRBJ2-7, with D unresolved. The germline V and J ends were trimmed by 0 bases and 5 bases, with 27 bases remaining between them. Looked up from germline, CDR1 is SGHTS and CDR2 is YDEGEE. This CDR3 spans 19 amino acids. The CDR3 sequence: CASSLAKYRHRFPNHEQYF. The CDR3 DNA reads TGTGCCAGCAGCTTGGCGAAGTACAGACACCGCTTCCCGAACCACGAGCAGTACTTC.

The rearrangement links TRBV24-1 to TRBJ1-4; 11 nucleotides agree with TRBD1. From germline, CDR1 is KGHDR and CDR2 SFDVKD. The CDR3 covers 16 residues. J gave up 8 bases and V 7 bases, and 11 bases lay outside the gene matches. The CDR3 DNA reads as TGTGCCACCAGCCCCAATCCGGGACAGGGGGGAGAAAAACTGTTTTTT. Encoded protein: CATSPNPGQGGEKLFF.

The CDR3 reads CASSLAGANQPQHF. The CDR3 DNA follows: TGTGCCAGTAGTCTGGCAGGGGCAAATCAGCCCCAGCATTTT. The chain is built from TRBV19 and TRBJ1-5, with D perhaps matching TRBD1 (6 bases). The germline V gene has CDR1 LNHDA and CDR2 SQIVND (reference sequence). The CDR3 loop spans 14 amino acids. V dropped 5 bases and J dropped 4 bases, with 12 bases sitting between them.

This chain joins TRBV7-9 and TRBJ2-1, with 9 bases fitting TRBD2. The V gene's germline CDR1 is SEHNR and CDR2 FQNEAQ (reference sequence). J was trimmed by 8 bases and V by 7 bases; bases with no gene match: 3. This CDR3 region has 12 residues. The CDR3 nucleotides are TGTGCCAGCAAGGCGGGAGGGGATGAGCAGTTCTTC. This gives the protein CASKAGGDEQFF. Complete variable domain (other parts from reference TRBV7-9 and TRBJ2-1): DTGVSQNPRHKITKRGQNVTFRCDPISEHNRLYWYRQTLGQGPEFLTYFQNEAQLEKSRLLSDRFSAERPKGSFSTLEIQRTEQGDSAMYLCASKAGGDEQFFGPGTRLTVL.

The chain recombines TRBV7-9 with TRBJ1-1; D remains ambiguous. The CDR3 loop spans 13 amino acids. Trimming took off 5 bases at V and 1 base at J, with 8 bases between the two ends. The germline V gene has CDR1 SEHNR and CDR2 FQNEAQ (reference sequence). The CDR3 nucleotides are TGTGCCAGCAGCATTCAGGAGAACACTGAAGCTTTCTTT. This encodes CASSIQENTEAFF.

The count of this clone is one. The chain links TRBV7-8 to TRBJ1-1, with 11 bases that match TRBD1. The V gene end was trimmed by 1 base and the J gene end by 6 bases; junction bases not matched to a gene: 7. The CDR3 is 16 residues long. Germline V CDR1 and CDR2: SGHVS, FQNEAQ. CDR3 region: CASSLGRTGGLAEAFF. The CDR3 nucleotides are TGTGCCAGCAGCTTAGGTAGGACAGGGGGCTTAGCTGAAGCTTTCTTT.

This clone was counted once. This rearrangement joins TRBV3-1 (or the pseudogene TRBV3-2) to TRBJ2-1; 7 bases fit TRBD2. Germline CDR1 LGHDT, CDR2 YNNKEL (reference sequence). J lost 7 bases, V lost 3 bases, and 9 bases had no gene match. The CDR3 runs to 15 residues. The CDR3 loop reads CASSQEPLAWNEQFF. The CDR3, as DNA: TGTGCCAGCAGCCAGGAACCACTAGCGTGGAATGAGCAGTTCTTC.

The chain carries TRBV27 and TRBJ2-2; 16 nucleotides align to TRBD2. Trimming at V came to 2 bases and at J to 5 bases, leaving 5 bases not matched to a gene. This CDR3 comprises 18 residues. In germline, CDR1 is MNHEY, CDR2 SMNVEV (reference sequence). The CDR3 is CASSLRGLAGGLTGELFF. The CDR3 DNA reads as TGTGCCAGCAGTTTACGGGGACTAGCGGGGGGGTTAACCGGGGAGCTGTTTTTT.

This clone was seen a handful of times. The rearrangement uses TRBV6-5 and TRBJ1-3; TRBD1 matches at 8 bases. Germline V gene lookup returns CDR1 MNHEY and CDR2 SVGAGI. This CDR3 has 16 residues. V dropped 3 bases and J dropped 4; count of bases not matched to a gene: 8. Here the CDR3 reads CASSYGQGSLGNTIYF. The DNA of the CDR3 is TGTGCCAGCAGTTATGGACAGGGTTCATTAGGAAACACCATATATTTT.

V is TRBV19 and J is TRBJ1-6, with a weak D call TRBD1 (5 bases). Looked up from germline, CDR1 is LNHDA and CDR2 is SQIVND (reference sequence). V lost 8 bases, J lost 9 bases, and 20 bases lay in between. There are 15 residues in the CDR3. The CDR3 reads CASGGTLGGSSPLHF. The CDR3 nucleotides read TGTGCCAGTGGGGGGACGCTCGGGGGTAGTTCACCCCTCCACTTT. The full variable domain, its missing parts supplied by reference TRBV19 and TRBJ1-6, is DGGITQSPKYLFRKEGQNVTLSCEQNLNHDAMYWYRQDPGQGLRLIYYSQIVNDFQKGDIAEGYSVSREKKESFPLTVTSAQKNPTAFYLCASGGTLGGSSPLHFGNGTRLTVT.

The V and J genes are TRBV5-6 and TRBJ1-3, with D perhaps TRBD1 (6 bases). The CDR3 spans 14 residues. The germline V gene has CDR1 SGHDT and CDR2 YYEEEE. V gave up 4 bases and J gave up 4 bases, with 12 bases separating them. The CDR3 sequence is CASSPGQPGNTIYF. The CDR3 DNA sequence: TGTGCCAGCAGCCCTGGACAGCCAGGAAACACCATATATTTT.

This clone has a single count. V gene TRBV9 combines with J gene TRBJ2-3, with D maybe TRBD1 (5 bases). The CDR3 runs 16 residues. CDR1 is SGDLS and CDR2 is YYNGEE in the germline V gene. Deletions cut 0 bases from V and 2 bases from J, with 13 bases between. CDR3 DNA: TGTGCCAGCAGCGTAGGGAATCAGGGTTTCACAGATACGCAGTATTTT. Translated, it gives CASSVGNQGFTDTQYF.

As concerns this clone: Other DNA sequences in the sample encode the same CDR3. This chain links TRBV18 with TRBJ1-1, with D unclear. The CDR3 is 13 residues long. Per germline, CDR1 KGHSH and CDR2 LQKENI. V lost 3 bases and J lost 1, with 6 bases in between. CDR3 residues: CASSPGQNTEAFF. CDR3 nucleotides: TGTGCCAGCTCACCTGGGCAGAACACTGAAGCTTTCTTT.

V usage is TRBV9 and J usage is TRBJ1-2; TRBD1 agrees at 9 bases. There are 13 residues in the CDR3. V shed 4 bases, J shed 4 bases, and the junction held 2 bases outside the gene matches. The V gene's germline CDR1 is SGDLS and CDR2 YYNGEE. The CDR3 protein is CASSPTGGYGYTF. The CDR3 region has the DNA TGTGCCAGCAGCCCGACAGGGGGCTATGGCTACACCTTC.

This chain joins TRBV7-8 and TRBJ1-5, with a weak D call TRBD1 (6 bases). Germline CDR1 is SGHVS and CDR2 is FQNEAQ. V lost 6 bases and J lost 0, with 6 bases in between. This CDR3 region has 13 residues. CDR3 in amino acids: CASRDSSNQPQHF. In nucleotides, the CDR3 is TGTGCCAGCAGGGACAGTAGCAATCAGCCCCAGCATTTT.

The chain links TRBV3-1 (or the pseudogene TRBV3-2) to TRBJ2-3, with D perhaps TRBD2 (5 bases). V dropped 3 bases and J dropped 5 bases, with 12 bases sitting between them. The germline V gene encodes CDR1 LGHDT and CDR2 YNNKEL (reference sequence). The CDR3 has 14 amino acids. CDR3 sequence: CASSQAIGRDTQYF. CDR3 nucleotide sequence: TGTGCCAGCAGCCAGGCAATAGGGAGAGATACGCAGTATTTT.

The genes are TRBV19 and TRBJ1-4; D might be TRBD1 (6 bases). Trimming shortened V by 7 bases and J by 8 bases, and 17 bases separated the two germline ends. The CDR3 has 14 residues. The germline V gene encodes CDR1 LNHDA and CDR2 SQIVND (reference sequence). The chain's CDR3 is CASTIGQGREKLFF. CDR3 nucleotide sequence: TGTGCCAGTACCATCGGTCAGGGGCGGGAAAAACTGTTTTTT.

The chain employs TRBV10-3 and TRBJ2-7, with unresolved D. This CDR3 comprises 13 residues. With 6 bases removed from V and 4 bases from J, the gap between germline ends came to 13 bases. Germline V lookup: CDR1 ENHRY, CDR2 SYGVKD. CDR3 loop: CAIRRPDFYEQYF. The CDR3 DNA sequence: TGTGCCATCAGACGGCCCGACTTTTACGAGCAGTACTTC.